This TCR beta chain is drawn from a study of siplizumab effects on memory and regulatory T cells. On this clone: Its specificity is not known.

Findings and caveats of the study: Naive T cells were seemingly more diverse than memory cells, and major contributions to the alloresponse seemed to be made by them. The study found that siplizumab significantly reduced alloreactive sequences traceable to unstimulated CD4+ memory cells. Mappable alloreactive CD4+ clones came from Treg cells almost 70% of the time on average with siplizumab, against 25% to 30% in controls.

Around 91,000 TCR templates underwent assay in every sample. Some clones are missing from TCRdb's copy, which holds only in-frame ones; the method was immunoSEQ multiplex PCR. The sample yields roughly 70,000 clones, 93% seen once. Sequenced input: CD8+ T cells sorted from blood. The receptor comes from a human donor in good health.

The CDR3 DNA reads TGTGCCACCAGCAGACAGAACACTGAAGCTTTCTTT. Its protein product is CATSRQNTEAFF. This chain uses TRBV15 with TRBJ1-1; the D is unclear. The length of the CDR3 is 12 residues. V was shortened by 2 bases and J by 1 base, with 2 bases between the two germline ends. The germline V gene encodes CDR1 LNHNV and CDR2 YYDKDF (reference sequence).